The 15 T cell receptor beta chains below all came from one sample that was sequenced in a study of blood T cell repertoires in COVID-19. Method: immunoSEQ multiplex PCR; TCRdb's copy keeps in-frame clones and lacks some. The sample comprises around 70,000 clones, 91% of which are singletons, and just over 2.5% rests with the top ten. Sequencing was done on a sample of peripheral blood. The receptors here all came from a man in his forties or fifties with COVID-19, enrolled during active disease.

The chain employs TRBV4-3 and TRBJ2-1; no clear D. Trimming removed 0 bases from V and 0 bases from J, with 9 bases in between. In germline, CDR1 is LGHNA, CDR2 YSLEER. This CDR3 region has 16 residues. The CDR3 region has the DNA TGCGCCAGCAGCCAAGACGCCGCGAGCTCCTACAATGAGCAGTTCTTC. Translating gives CASSQDAASSYNEQFF.

The chain combines TRBV27 with TRBJ2-3, with 12 positions matching TRBD2. The CDR3 sequence is 17 residues long. The germline CDR1 and CDR2 sequences are MNHEY and SMNVEV (reference sequence). J was trimmed by 2 bases and V by 5 bases; bases with no gene match: 8. CDR3: CASSLMGLAGDTDTQYF. CDR3 coding DNA: TGTGCCAGCAGTCTTATGGGACTAGCGGGTGACACAGATACGCAGTATTTT.

The V gene is TRBV9, the J gene TRBJ1-6; 7 bases agree with TRBD1. The CDR3 contains 13 residues. Trimming cost V 3 bases and J 9 bases; bases outside gene matches: 3. Germline loops: CDR1 SGDLS, CDR2 YYNGEE. The CDR3 loop reads CASSADRASPLHF. The CDR3 nucleotides read TGTGCCAGCAGCGCCGACAGGGCTTCACCCCTCCACTTT.

The chain has TRBV2 and TRBJ2-3; TRBD1 matches 7 bases. Trimming took 4 bases from V and 6 from J; bases not matched to a gene: 4. Germline lookup yields CDR1 SNHLY and CDR2 FYNNEI. The CDR3 covers 13 residues. The DNA of the CDR3 is TGTGCCAGCAGTGGTACCAGGGGGGATACGCAGTATTTT. It encodes CASSGTRGDTQYF. Filled out from reference TRBV2 and TRBJ2-3, the complete variable domain reads EPEVTQTPSHQVTQMGQEVILRCVPISNHLYFYWYRQILGQKVEFLVSFYNNEISEKSEIFDDQFSVERPDGSNFTLKIRSTKLEDSAMYFCASSGTRGDTQYFGPGTRLTVL.

Written as DNA, the CDR3 is TGTGCCAGCAGCCCGGACAGGGGAGCTTCACCCCTCCACTTT. It codes for CASSPDRGASPLHF. The chain is built from TRBV16 and TRBJ1-6, with 9 bases that match TRBD1. J gave up 9 bases and V 4 bases, and 4 bases lay outside the gene matches. CDR1 and CDR2 from the germline V gene are KGHSY and FQNENV. The CDR3 runs 14 residues.

The chain employs TRBV7-9 and TRBJ2-1, with 10 bases lining up with TRBD2. The CDR3 covers 15 residues. V lost 5 bases to trimming and J lost 4 bases; unmatched junction nucleotides: 5. Germline V gene sequence: CDR1 SEHNR, CDR2 FQNEAQ (reference sequence). DNA for the CDR3: TGTGCCAGCAGCCCGAGTAGCGGGGGGTACAATGAGCAGTTCTTC. The encoded protein is CASSPSSGGYNEQFF.

V usage is TRBV28 and J usage is TRBJ1-2; weak D call: TRBD1 (5 bases). This CDR3 comprises 13 residues. Germline V gives CDR1 MDHEN, CDR2 SYDVKM. Between the trimmed V and J ends, which lost 3 bases and 8 bases, there was a span of 13 bases. The CDR3 protein is CASSFGRVKGYTF. The CDR3 DNA reads TGTGCCAGCAGTTTTGGCAGGGTGAAGGGCTACACCTTC.

The chain recombines TRBV5-4 with TRBJ2-7; D ambiguous. The V end lost 3 bases, the J end lost 1 base, and 8 bases lay between the germline ends. The CDR3 has 13 residues. Germline loops: CDR1 SGHNT, CDR2 YYREEE (reference sequence). CDR3 nucleotides: TGTGCCAGCAGCTCGCGCGTATCCTACGAGCAGTACTTC. Its translation: CASSSRVSYEQYF. The whole variable domain, filled in from reference TRBV5-4 and TRBJ2-7, reads ETGVTQSPTHLIKTRGQQVTLRCSSQSGHNTVSWYQQALGQGPQFIFQYYREEENGRGNFPPRFSGLQFPNYSSELNVNALELDDSALYLCASSSRVSYEQYFGPGTRLTVT.

The chain is built from TRBV7-2 and TRBJ2-2, with D hard to call. The germline gives CDR1 SGHTA, CDR2 FQGNSA. The CDR3 is made up of 15 amino acids. Between the trimmed V and J ends, which lost 2 bases and 2 bases, there was a span of 9 bases. The CDR3 bases are TGTGCCAGCAGCTTATGGCGGCCCAACACCGGGGAGCTGTTTTTT. It translates to CASSLWRPNTGELFF.

The table lists this clone with a few counts. The chain recombines TRBV12-3 or TRBV12-4 with TRBJ2-7; D is ambiguous. Trimming took 6 bases from V and 4 from J, leaving 7 bases between them. This CDR3 is 11 amino acids long. In nucleotides, the CDR3 is TGTGCCAGCAGCCGAGGATACGAGCAGTACTTC. It codes for CASSRGYEQYF.

The chain links TRBV11-2 to TRBJ1-1; the match to TRBD1 covers 8 bases. Unmatched junction bases numbered 7, after V lost 5 bases and J lost 5 bases. The CDR3 extends over 14 amino acids. Germline assignment: CDR1 SGHAT and CDR2 FQNNGV. The CDR3, as DNA: TGTGCCAGCAGCCGACTACAGGGGGAGACTGAAGCTTTCTTT. Residues: CASSRLQGETEAFF.

The chain links TRBV5-1 to TRBJ1-1; possibly TRBD1 for D (6 bases). The length of the CDR3 is 14 residues. Germline loops: CDR1 SGHRS, CDR2 YFSETQ. With 3 bases removed from V and 3 bases from J, the gap between germline ends came to 12 bases. The CDR3 loop is CASSWASGDTEAFF. CDR3 DNA: TGCGCCAGCAGCTGGGCCTCAGGGGACACTGAAGCTTTCTTT.

The chain is built from TRBV5-1 and TRBJ2-2; maybe TRBD1 (5 bases). The CDR3 runs 14 residues. Trimming shortened V by 5 bases and J by 4 bases, and 12 bases separated the two germline ends. The germline V gene has CDR1 SGHRS and CDR2 YFSETQ. This chain's CDR3 is CASRGLVGTGELFF. CDR3 coding DNA: TGCGCCAGCAGGGGGCTAGTCGGCACCGGGGAGCTGTTTTTT.

The chain is built from TRBV18 and TRBJ2-7; 9 bases match TRBD1. The V and J ends lost 1 base and 5 bases, in that order; junction bases with no gene match: 6. CDR3 length: 15 residues. Germline V gives CDR1 KGHSH, CDR2 LQKENI. CDR3 region: CASSPRADRGDEQYF. The CDR3 nucleotides read TGTGCCAGCTCACCACGCGCGGACAGGGGAGACGAGCAGTACTTC.

The chain links TRBV6-5 to TRBJ2-1, with 8 bases matching TRBD1. The length of the CDR3 is 11 residues. Per the germline V gene, CDR1 is MNHEY and CDR2 is SVGAGI. V lost 6 bases and J lost 10; bases outside the gene matches: 2. The CDR3 region has the DNA TGTGCCAGCAGGACAGGGGACGAGCAGTTCTTC. This sequence encodes CASRTGDEQFF.